This paragraph reports one T cell receptor beta chain. Excluded were patients having autoimmune disease history or systemic immunosuppression. The study sampled blood at baseline, cycle 4 day 1, and cycle 7 day 1. The data were obtained in a study of OX40 agonist ivuxolimab in advanced cancers. Whole-study context: Ivuxolimab, an antibody acting as an agonist of OX40 (CD134), was used to treat patients. Participants averaged 60 years of age (range about 23 to 79) and were 75% to 90% male.

TCRdb's copy holds only in-frame clones and misses some; the assay was immunoSEQ multiplex PCR. The sample has 45,000 or so clones, approximately 88% seen once. This CDR3 has 15 amino acids. The germline V gene encodes CDR1 GTSNPN and CDR2 SVGIG (reference sequence). The ends were cut back, 4 bases at V and 4 bases at J, with 18 bases in the middle. Source: CD4+ or CD8+ T cells sorted from blood, taken in a trial of the OX40 agonist ivuxolimab. The gene calls are TRBV30 and TRBJ2-3; either TRBD1 or TRBD2 may fit D (6 bases each). This receptor was obtained from an adult with an advanced solid tumor such as melanoma, head and neck, liver or kidney cancer. Written as DNA, the CDR3 is TGTGCCTGGATGTACGGGGGCTACCAGTCAGATACGCAGTATTTT. It specifies CAWMYGGYQSDTQYF.